The TCR beta chain described here comes from a study of vaccination and CD4 T cells after COVID-19. Study at large: Stimuli were overlapping spike peptide pools of SARS-CoV-2 and three common cold coronaviruses (HCoV-NL63, HCoV-OC43, HCoV-229E).

The Oncomine TCR Beta short-read assay was applied to DNA of cultured CD4+ T cells. TCRdb reanalysed the PCR reads using MiXCR and keeps one entry per CDR3 protein. The sample carries more than 7,500 distinct CDR3 sequences, around three fifths recorded once. About this clonotype: The target antigen is unknown.

Treatment here: roughly ten-day PBMC culture with coronavirus spike peptide pools or control peptides (ViraFEST assay). The sequence was collected from a human donor who had recovered from COVID-19. The source material was CD4+ T cells from blood, cultured in vitro.

CDR3 amino acids: CASSRLAGGANVLTF. The DNA of the CDR3 is TGTGCCAGCAGCCGACTAGCTGGTGGGGCCAACGTCCTGACTTTC. The chain has TRBV6-2 or TRBV6-3 and TRBJ2-6, with 7 nucleotides matching TRBD2. CDR1 and CDR2 (germline): MNHEY, SVGEGT. The V and J ends lost 6 bases and 3 bases, in that order; junction bases with no gene match: 5. The CDR3 sequence is 15 residues long.